This TCR beta chain emerged from a study of blood T cell repertoires in COVID-19. Across the study: The analysed material was cDNA or gDNA that came from T cells, B-cell-depleted T cells, or PBMCs.

Authors' methods: Researchers report that nucleated cell counts were estimated from reference gene primer amplification. Assay used: immunoSEQ multiplex PCR; TCRdb lists only in-frame clones, some missing. The D gene and trimming were derived from the DNA, and the V and J assignments and clone size from that table. The sample contains a few hundred thousand clones, about 90% of which appear only once. Notes on this clone: One junction end does not reproduce the germline sequence, and a read error may be involved.

Germline V gene sequence: CDR1 SSHAT, CDR2 FNYEAQ (reference sequence). The CDR3 extends over 15 amino acids. This sequence joins TRBV7-7 and TRBJ2-5; TRBD1 aligns across 9 bases. The receptor was derived from a man aged 40-49 years with acute or convalescent COVID-19. The sequenced sample was peripheral blood. CDR3 nucleotide sequence: TGTGCTAGCAGCTTATCAGACAGGGGGCAAGAGACCCAGTACTTC. The encoded protein is CASSLSDRGQETQYF. The whole variable domain, filled in from reference TRBV7-7 and TRBJ2-5, reads GAGVSQSPRYKVTKRGQDVTLRCDPISSHATLYWYQQALGQGPEFLTYFNYEAQPDKSGLPSDRFSAERPEGSISTLTIQRTEQRDSAMYRCASSLSDRGQETQYFGPGTRLLVL.